This TCR beta chain originates from a study of T cells in Graves' hyperthyroidism and ophthalmopathy. Broader study findings: Among thyroid clonotypes expanded above 0.001, most also appeared in blood.

CDR3 length: 18 amino acids. Germline assignment: CDR1 SEHNR and CDR2 FQNEAQ (reference sequence). Between the trimmed V and J ends, which lost 3 bases and 2 bases, there was a span of 20 bases. This clonotype has a count of ten or more. Its target is not known. TCR beta CDR3 sequences were amplified from RNA transcripts. First-round RT-PCR targeting the TCR CDR3 was performed with the HTBI primer set. TCRdb passed the multiplex PCR reads through MiXCR, listing each CDR3 protein once. The sample consists of 500,000 or so distinct CDR3 sequences, about a sixth of them appearing once. This sequence was found in a woman between 18 and 29 years old with Graves' ophthalmopathy. Sequenced material: blood. This chain uses TRBV7-9 with TRBJ2-1; TRBD1 or TRBD2 may be the D gene (5 bases each). The CDR3 here is CASSFGPRGRGPYNEQFF. The CDR3 DNA reads TGTGCCAGCAGCTTTGGGCCCCGGGGACGGGGTCCCTACAATGAGCAGTTCTTC.